Below are 15 T cell receptor beta chains sequenced from a single sample in a study of blood T cell repertoires in COVID-19. Produced via immunoSEQ multiplex PCR; TCRdb's table is partial and in-frame only. The repertoire holds roughly 110,000 clones, with 75% to 95% as singletons. Specimen: peripheral blood. The receptors were sampled from a woman aged 25 to 39 with acute or convalescent COVID-19.

CDR3 in amino acids: CATSRDSSAGGYTF. The DNA for the CDR3 is TGTGCCACCAGCAGGGACAGCTCCGCAGGCGGCTACACCTTC. The chain couples TRBV15 to TRBJ1-2; the D gene is possibly TRBD1 (6 bases). CDR1 is LNHNV, CDR2 YYDKDF, per germline (reference sequence). V was clipped by 3 bases and J by 8 bases, with 16 bases between them. The CDR3 is 14 amino acids.

V usage is TRBV12-3 or TRBV12-4 and J usage is TRBJ1-3; tentative D call: TRBD1 (5 bases). There are 12 residues in the CDR3. V was clipped by 7 bases and J by 4 bases, with 8 bases between them. The CDR3, as DNA: TGTGCCAGCAAACAGGCGGGAAACACCATATATTTT. Its protein is CASKQAGNTIYF.

The rearrangement uses TRBV7-8 and TRBJ1-1; D gene uncertain. The CDR3 loop spans 14 amino acids. Germline V CDR1 and CDR2: SGHVS, FQNEAQ. Trimming cost V 5 bases and J 1 base, with 11 bases left between them. The CDR3 sequence is CASSQTEQNTEAFF. CDR3 nucleotide sequence: TGTGCCAGCAGCCAAACAGAGCAGAACACTGAAGCTTTCTTT.

In regard to this clone: Other DNA sequences of this sample code for an identical CDR3. The rearrangement joins TRBV3-1 (or the pseudogene TRBV3-2) to TRBJ2-3; no definite D call. Trimming stripped 1 base from V and 0 bases from J, with 2 bases between. Germline CDR1 reads LGHDT; CDR2 reads YNNKEL (reference sequence). The CDR3 length is 13 residues. The CDR3 protein is CASSQASTDTQYF. The CDR3 bases are TGTGCCAGCAGCCAAGCAAGCACAGATACGCAGTATTTT.

The chain is built from TRBV19 and TRBJ1-5; no definite D call. The CDR3 length is 15 residues. V was cut by 6 bases and J by 2 bases, with 14 bases left in between. Looked up from germline, CDR1 is LNHDA and CDR2 is SQIVND (reference sequence). The CDR3, as DNA: TGTGCCAGTAGGTGGCGGGTTGGAGGCAATCAGCCCCAGCATTTT. Protein product: CASRWRVGGNQPQHF.

The V gene is TRBV30, the J gene TRBJ2-7; the match to TRBD2 covers 15 bases. The CDR3 extends over 16 amino acids. J was trimmed by 1 base and V by 2 bases; bases with no gene match: 3. The germline V gene has CDR1 GTSNPN and CDR2 SVGIG (reference sequence). The chain's CDR3 is CAWSSGLAGGSYEQYF. In DNA form, the CDR3 reads TGTGCCTGGAGTTCGGGACTAGCGGGAGGATCCTACGAGCAGTACTTC.

This chain connects TRBV3-1 (or the pseudogene TRBV3-2) to TRBJ1-2, with D possibly matching TRBD1 (5 bases). The CDR3 runs to 15 residues. The germline CDR1 and CDR2 sequences are LGHDT and YNNKEL (reference sequence). V gave up 1 base and J gave up 4 bases, with 13 bases separating them. The CDR3 loop is CASSQAGRGVYGYTF. CDR3 DNA: TGTGCCAGCAGCCAAGCGGGGAGGGGAGTCTATGGCTACACCTTC.

The J gene is TRBJ1-1, the V gene TRBV9, with D hard to call. This CDR3 has 13 residues. Deletions cut 4 bases from V and 5 bases from J, with 12 bases between. Germline values: CDR1 SGDLS, CDR2 YYNGEE. Here the CDR3 reads CASSPHEGTEAFF. For the CDR3, the DNA is TGTGCCAGCAGCCCCCATGAGGGAACTGAAGCTTTCTTT.

Only one count was recorded for this clone. The chain uses TRBV6-6 and TRBJ2-7; TRBD2 might be the D (6 bases). The length of the CDR3 is 14 residues. From germline, CDR1 is MNHNY and CDR2 SVGAGI (reference sequence). Trimming removed 6 bases from V and 2 bases from J, with 14 bases in between. CDR3 DNA: TGTGCCAGCAGCAGGACGGGAGAAGCCTACGAGCAGTACTTC. Translated: CASSRTGEAYEQYF.

The chain links TRBV28 to TRBJ2-2; 9 bases line up with TRBD1. The CDR3 sequence is 16 residues long. The trim removed 6 bases at V and 5 bases at J, leaving 10 bases unmatched. Germline values: CDR1 MDHEN, CDR2 SYDVKM. In nucleotides, the CDR3 is TGTGCCAGCAGGAGCGGACAGGGGTGGAGAACCGGGGAGCTGTTTTTT. Translated: CASRSGQGWRTGELFF.

This clone was seen once. The rearrangement uses TRBV27 and TRBJ2-4, with D perhaps TRBD2 (6 bases). CDR1 is MNHEY and CDR2 is SMNVEV in the germline V gene (reference sequence). V dropped 6 bases and J dropped 9 bases, with 15 bases sitting between them. The CDR3 has 13 residues. In DNA form, the CDR3 reads TGTGCCAGCAGCGCGGCACCCGGGAGCATTCAGTACTTC. Amino acids: CASSAAPGSIQYF.

V is TRBV12-3 or TRBV12-4 and J is TRBJ2-2; D is ambiguous. The germline V and J ends were trimmed by 3 bases and 3 bases, with 5 bases remaining between them. The CDR3 runs to 13 residues. CDR3 nucleotides: TGTGCCAGCAGTTTTTCCGACACCGGGGAGCTGTTTTTT. Translating it yields CASSFSDTGELFF.

The chain has TRBV4-2 and TRBJ1-2, with 8 bases matching TRBD1. The J segment lost 1 base and the V segment lost 4 bases, leaving 11 bases of the junction unmatched. This CDR3 region has 17 residues. The V gene's germline CDR1 is LGHNA and CDR2 YNFKEQ. CDR3 coding DNA: TGTGCCAGCAGCCCATCCTGGACAGGGCGAAATAACTATGGCTACACCTTC. Encoded protein: CASSPSWTGRNNYGYTF.

The chain is built from TRBV6-2 or TRBV6-3 and TRBJ1-5; D not resolved. The CDR3 runs 13 residues. CDR1 is MNHEY, CDR2 SVGEGT, per germline. V was pared by 0 bases and J by 6 bases, with 6 bases between. The CDR3: CASSYSRGQPQHF. CDR3 DNA sequence: TGTGCCAGCAGTTACTCACGAGGTCAGCCCCAGCATTTT.

V and J are TRBV5-1 and TRBJ1-2, with D hard to call. There are 13 residues in the CDR3. The V and J ends lost 1 base and 7 bases respectively, with 11 bases between them. Germline CDR1 and CDR2: SGHRS and YFSETQ. The CDR3 DNA reads as TGCGCCAGCAGCTTGTCAGCCACGGGTGGCTACACCTTC. This translates into CASSLSATGGYTF.